This is a list of T cell receptor beta chains from one sample in a study of T cells in Graves' hyperthyroidism and ophthalmopathy. A single record per CDR3 protein comes from TCRdb applying MiXCR to the multiplex PCR reads. The sample has 800,000 or so distinct CDR3 sequences; over 35% are singletons. Sequenced: blood. The receptors stem from a man younger than 35 with Graves' hyperthyroidism. The CDR3 runs from the conserved cysteine through the conserved F or W. D genes are given only for firm matches. Expanded clones get a size class; other rows say once, few or many, or leave the size out.

>-|TRBJ2-1|-|TRBV25-1
TGTGCCAGCAGTGACACACACAATGAGCAGTTCTTC
CASSDTHNEQFF
>-|TRBJ2-7|-|TRBV7-3
TGTGCCAGCAGCTTAATGGCAGGGAACTCCTACGAGCAGTACTTC
CASSLMAGNSYEQYF
>TRBD2|TRBJ2-7|few|TRBV20-1
TGCAGTGCTAGAGGACTAGCGGGATGGTACGAGCAGTACTTC
CSARGLAGWYEQYF
>TRBD1|TRBJ2-2|-|TRBV11-3
TGTGCCAGCAGCTTAGGGGGACAGGGGAACACCGGGGAGCTGTTTTTT
CASSLGGQGNTGELFF
>-|TRBJ2-7|-|TRBV19
TGTGCCAGTAGTATAGGTCGGCCTGTATACGAGCAGTACTTC
CASSIGRPVYEQYF
>-|TRBJ2-7|few|TRBV2
TGTGCCAGCAGTGAAGATTTGGTTACCTACGAGCAGTACTTC
CASSEDLVTYEQYF
>-|TRBJ2-5|-|TRBV5-4
TGTGCCAGCAGCTTGATTGGAAGCGCCCAAGAGACCCAGTACTTC
CASSLIGSAQETQYF
>-|TRBJ1-1|-|TRBV10-3
TGTGCCATCAGTGGGGCAAACACTGAAGCTTTCTTT
CAISGANTEAFF
>TRBD1|TRBJ1-1|few|TRBV7-4
TGTGCCAGCAGCTTCGGGGACAGGGGGCCTGAAGCTTTCTTT
CASSFGDRGPEAFF
>-|TRBJ1-5|-|TRBV2
TGTGCCAGCAGCCAAACCGGGGGTAAGCAGCCCCAGCATTTT
CASSQTGGKQPQHF
>-|TRBJ1-2|-|TRBV29-1
TGCAGCGTTGAGGGGGATTTGCTAGACGGCTACACCTTC
CSVEGDLLDGYTF
>-|TRBJ1-1|many|TRBV10-1
TGCGCCAGCAGTCCGGGACTGACGCATGAAGCTTTCTTT
CASSPGLTHEAFF
>-|TRBJ1-1|-|TRBV7-9
TGTGCCAGCAGCCCCCTAGGGGTAGTCAACACTGAAGCTTTCTTT
CASSPLGVVNTEAFF
>-|TRBJ2-5|-|TRBV10-1
TGTGCCAGCAGCCGCGACACGGTTGGAGCGGAGACCCAGTACTTC
CASSRDTVGAETQYF
>TRBD1|TRBJ2-2|once|TRBV20-1
TGCAGTGCTAGAGATACTCTGGGACAGTCAAACACCGGGGAGCTGTTTTTT
CSARDTLGQSNTGELFF
>-|TRBJ2-7|-|TRBV20-1
TGCAGTGCCTCCCTGGGGACTCTCGAGCAGTACTTC
CSASLGTLEQYF
>-|TRBJ2-5|-|TRBV7-9
TGTGCCAGCAGCTTTCCGGCAAGTAGCTTAGAAGAGACCCAGTACTTC
CASSFPASSLEETQYF
>TRBD1|TRBJ2-1|-|TRBV7-9
TGTGCCAGCAGCCCGGGACAGGGGGATGAGCAGTTCTTC
CASSPGQGDEQFF
>-|TRBJ1-5|-|TRBV10-1
TGCGCCAGCAGTGACCGCAGAAGCAATCAGCCCCAGCATTTT
CASSDRRSNQPQHF
>-|TRBJ1-1|many|TRBV10-3
TGTGCCATCAGTGAGACAGGGTTTGACACTGAAGCTTTCTTT
CAISETGFDTEAFF
>-|TRBJ2-5|many|TRBV7-9
TGTGCCAGCAGCCACGGACGGGGCTTCGGGGAGACCCAGTACTTC
CASSHGRGFGETQYF
>-|TRBJ1-1|many|TRBV19
TGTGCCAGTAAGGACTACACTGAAGCTTTCTTT
CASKDYTEAFF
>TRBD1|TRBJ1-2|-|TRBV7-9
TGTGCCAGCAGCATTGACAGGGGGGAGCGGGGCTACACCTTC
CASSIDRGERGYTF
>-|TRBJ1-5|-|TRBV19
TGTGCCAGCAGTCTCTCCGCTACCAATCAGCCCCAGCATTTT
CASSLSATNQPQHF
>TRBD1|TRBJ2-2|-|TRBV2
TGTGCCAGCAGTGAGGGGGACAGGGGGCTCCCCGGGGAGCTGTTTTTT
CASSEGDRGLPGELFF
>TRBD1|TRBJ2-5|-|TRBV5-6
TGTGCCAGCAGCTTGGGGACAGGGCTATTGATACCCGAGACCCAGTACTTC
CASSLGTGLLIPETQYF
>TRBD2|TRBJ2-7|many|TRBV5-1
TGCGCCAGCAGCTTGGAAGGGCTAGCGGTTTCGGGGGAGCAGTACTTC
CASSLEGLAVSGEQYF
>TRBD1|TRBJ2-7|few|TRBV7-2
TGTGCCAGCAGTCGAGACAGGGGGACATCCTACGAGCAGTACTTC
CASSRDRGTSYEQYF
>TRBD1|TRBJ1-4|many|TRBV2
TGTGCCAGCAGAAAACAGGGGGCAACTAATGAAAAACTGTTTTTT
CASRKQGATNEKLFF
>TRBD1|TRBJ1-1|-|TRBV10-3
TGTGCCAGCAGTACAGGGGTGGCTGAAGCTTTCTTT
CASSTGVAEAFF
>-|TRBJ2-7|-|TRBV29-1
TGCAGTGCTAGTGGGGTTAACACCGGGGAGCTGTACTTC
CSASGVNTGELYF
>TRBD2|TRBJ2-7|-|TRBV11-2
TGTGCCAGCAGCGCCGGGGGGGAGACCCACGAGCAGTACTTC
CASSAGGETHEQYF
>TRBD2|TRBJ2-7|-|TRBV7-6
TGTGCCAGCAGTAACGGACTAGCGGGAGATTACGGGCAGTACTTC
CASSNGLAGDYGQYF
>-|TRBJ1-1|many|TRBV5-4
TGTGCCAGCAGCTTAGGCAGGGGAGCTGAAGCTTTCTTT
CASSLGRGAEAFF
>-|TRBJ2-5|many|TRBV20-1
TGCAGTGCTTTGTCGGCAAGTCTGCAAGAGACCCAGTACTTC
CSALSASLQETQYF
>-|TRBJ1-4|-|TRBV6-6
TGTGCCAGCAGTCGCTGGATGGGAAGATCCGAAAAACTGTTTTTT
CASSRWMGRSEKLFF
>-|TRBJ2-5|-|TRBV6-5
TGTGCCAGCAGTTACTCGACAGGGAGGGGAGAGACCCAGTACTTC
CASSYSTGRGETQYF
>-|TRBJ2-7|many|TRBV7-2
TGTGCCAGCAGCTTAGCGCTGGGCTACTCCTACGAGCAGTACTTC
CASSLALGYSYEQYF